These 21 T cell receptor beta chains share one sample of origin, sequenced in a study of sequential checkpoint blockade in melanoma. Treatment denoted: randomized to nivolumab then ipilimumab (arm A) or the reverse (arm B). Profiled with immunoSEQ multiplex PCR; TCRdb holds only in-frame clones, not every one. The data show fewer than 35,000 clones, about 88% seen once. Specimen: CD8+ T cells sorted from blood (inferred from file names), collected from a patient given nivolumab and ipilimumab in sequence. The origin of the receptors is a human donor with melanoma.

The V call is TRBV7-2, the J call TRBJ2-7; tentatively, D is TRBD2 (7 bases). The CDR3 sequence is 15 residues long. V lost 1 base and J 6 bases, leaving 16 bases between the germline ends. CDR1 is SGHTA and CDR2 is FQGNSA in the germline V gene. The CDR3 bases are TGTGCCAGCAGCTTAGGGCCGGGGGGCCAGAGCGAGCAGTACTTC. This gives the protein CASSLGPGGQSEQYF.

V is TRBV19 and J is TRBJ2-7, with TRBD1 identical over 7 bases. V lost 3 bases to trimming and J lost 1 base; unmatched junction nucleotides: 6. The CDR3 loop spans 15 amino acids. CDR1 and CDR2 (germline): LNHDA, SQIVND (reference sequence). CDR3: CASSIWPGQSYEQYF. In DNA form, the CDR3 reads TGTGCCAGTAGTATTTGGCCGGGACAGTCCTACGAGCAGTACTTC.

This chain uses TRBV7-6 with TRBJ2-7, with 11 nucleotides matching TRBD2. The CDR3 totals 16 residues. With V trimmed by 4 bases and J by 4 bases, 9 bases remained unmatched. Germline values: CDR1 SGHVS, CDR2 FNYEAQ. CDR3 in DNA: TGTGCCAGCAGCTCGGGACTAGCGGTAAGGGGGTACGAGCAGTACTTC. Its protein is CASSSGLAVRGYEQYF.

The J gene is TRBJ2-2, the V gene TRBV11-2; 12 bases match TRBD2. This CDR3 comprises 17 residues. The V gene's germline CDR1 is SGHAT and CDR2 FQNNGV. With 6 bases clipped from V and 6 bases from J, the junction kept 11 bases outside the gene matches. The CDR3 DNA sequence: TGTGCCAGCAGATCCGGACTAGCGGGGATGGAATCCGGGGAGCTGTTTTTT. It is translated as CASRSGLAGMESGELFF.

The chain employs TRBV4-3 and TRBJ2-2; 8 bases match TRBD2. V was pared by 0 bases and J by 6 bases, with 6 bases of the junction left unmatched. This CDR3 spans 16 amino acids. CDR1 LGHNA and CDR2 YSLEER come from the germline V gene. The CDR3 loop reads CASSQDPGGAAGELFF. The CDR3 DNA sequence: TGCGCCAGCAGCCAAGACCCCGGGGGGGCGGCCGGGGAGCTGTTTTTT.

The chain combines TRBV11-2 with TRBJ2-7; no definite D call. Per germline, CDR1 SGHAT and CDR2 FQNNGV. V shed 0 bases and J shed 2 bases, with 8 bases lying between them. The CDR3 loop spans 14 amino acids. DNA for the CDR3: TGTGCCAGCAGCTTAGAGGCAGTGGCCTACGAGCAGTACTTC. It is translated as CASSLEAVAYEQYF.

The chain employs TRBV9 and TRBJ2-1, with no clear D. Germline CDR1 and CDR2: SGDLS and YYNGEE. The CDR3 covers 12 residues. Between the trimmed V and J ends, which lost 2 bases and 4 bases, there was a span of 4 bases. The chain's CDR3 is CASSVRYNEQFF. The CDR3 DNA sequence: TGTGCCAGCAGCGTCCGGTACAATGAGCAGTTCTTC.

The chain links TRBV29-1 to TRBJ2-1; TRBD1 matches 9 bases. Germline values: CDR1 SQVTM, CDR2 ANQGSEA. Losses at the gene ends were 5 bases for V and 10 bases for J; bases not matched to a gene: 9. The CDR3 consists of 13 residues. The CDR3 reads CSVRTGVMKEQFF. The CDR3 bases are TGCAGCGTTAGGACAGGGGTTATGAAGGAGCAGTTCTTC.

The sample holds a few counts of this clone. V and J are TRBV19 and TRBJ1-1, with TRBD1 as a possible D gene (5 bases). Between the trimmed V and J ends, which lost 5 bases and 1 base, there was a span of 11 bases. This CDR3 region has 14 residues. Germline loops: CDR1 LNHDA, CDR2 SQIVND (reference sequence). The CDR3 nucleotides read TGTGCCAGTAGTGTGGGGGGACCGAACACTGAAGCTTTCTTT. Its translation is CASSVGGPNTEAFF.

V gene TRBV6-6 combines with J gene TRBJ2-5; D not certain. The CDR3 runs 13 residues. In germline, CDR1 is MNHNY, CDR2 SVGAGI (reference sequence). The V end lost 4 bases, the J end lost 1 base, and 7 bases lay between the germline ends. CDR3 residues: CASSSGSQETQYF. In nucleotides, the CDR3 is TGTGCCAGCAGTTCAGGCAGCCAAGAGACCCAGTACTTC.

The chain combines TRBV4-1 with TRBJ2-1; 10 nucleotides agree with TRBD2. The CDR3 loop spans 15 amino acids. V lost 1 base, J lost 10 bases, and 7 bases stayed unmatched. Germline assignment: CDR1 MGHRA and CDR2 YSYEKL. This chain's CDR3 is CASSQGLAGAREQFF. CDR3 coding DNA: TGCGCCAGCAGCCAAGGGCTAGCGGGAGCTCGAGAGCAGTTCTTC.

The V gene is TRBV2, the J gene TRBJ1-4, with 11 bases identical to TRBD1. V trimming: 4 bases; J trimming: 6 bases; junction bases outside the gene matches: 1. This CDR3 has 14 residues. Germline-derived CDR1 and CDR2 are SNHLY and FYNNEI. The CDR3 loop is CASSAGQGDEKLFF. For the CDR3, the DNA is TGTGCCAGCAGTGCGGGACAGGGGGATGAAAAACTGTTTTTT.

DNA for the CDR3: TGTGCCAGCAGTTACGGTAGCGGGGGGACAGATACGCAGTATTTT. This translates into CASSYGSGGTDTQYF. This sequence joins TRBV6-5 and TRBJ2-3, with 10 bases identical to TRBD2. CDR1 is MNHEY and CDR2 is SVGAGI in the germline V gene. J lost 3 bases, V lost 2 bases, and 2 bases had no gene match. The CDR3 spans 15 residues.

The rearrangement joins TRBV7-6 to TRBJ2-1; 8 bases fit TRBD2. The CDR3 loop spans 15 amino acids. J lost 4 bases, V lost 3 bases, and 5 bases had no gene match. Looked up from germline, CDR1 is SGHVS and CDR2 is FNYEAQ. CDR3 DNA: TGTGCCAGCAGCTTGTATACTAGCGGATACAATGAGCAGTTCTTC. This encodes CASSLYTSGYNEQFF.

The gene calls are TRBV27 and TRBJ2-3; 9 bases are shared with TRBD2. The CDR3 has 18 amino acids. J was trimmed by 1 base and V by 3 bases; bases with no gene match: 11. Germline V gene sequence: CDR1 MNHEY, CDR2 SMNVEV (reference sequence). CDR3 bases: TGTGCCAGCAGTTTGTGGCTAGCGGGATCCCGCGGCACAGATACGCAGTATTTT. It encodes CASSLWLAGSRGTDTQYF.

The chain has TRBV5-1 and TRBJ2-2, with 13 bases fitting TRBD2. This CDR3 comprises 18 residues. From germline, CDR1 is SGHRS and CDR2 YFSETQ. The trim removed 0 bases at V and 5 bases at J, leaving 7 bases unmatched. The CDR3 bases are TGCGCCAGCAGCTTGGCCCTAGGACTAGCGGGAGATACCGGGGAGCTGTTTTTT. Translating it yields CASSLALGLAGDTGELFF.

This clone is judged medium-sized. The rearrangement joins TRBV27 to TRBJ2-7, with TRBD2 as a possible D gene (7 bases). Trimming removed 1 base from V and 5 bases from J, with 12 bases in between. This CDR3 is 14 amino acids long. Germline CDR1 reads MNHEY; CDR2 reads SMNVEV (reference sequence). CDR3: CASSLLAGANEQYF. The DNA of the CDR3 is TGTGCCAGCAGTTTATTGGCGGGGGCCAACGAGCAGTACTTC.

The J gene is TRBJ2-2, the V gene TRBV4-1; 7 positions agree with TRBD1. The J segment lost 7 bases and the V segment lost 5 bases, leaving 16 bases of the junction unmatched. This CDR3 has 17 amino acids. Germline V gene sequence: CDR1 MGHRA, CDR2 YSYEKL. The CDR3 region is CASSVQGEFTGVGELFF. As DNA, the CDR3 is TGCGCCAGCAGCGTCCAGGGGGAATTTACAGGGGTCGGGGAGCTGTTTTTT.

The chain is built from TRBV6-1 and TRBJ2-7, with D possibly being TRBD1 (6 bases). CDR1 MNHNS and CDR2 SASEGT come from the germline V gene. There are 12 residues in the CDR3. CDR3 in DNA: TGTGCAGGTAAAGGGACATCCTACGAGCAGTACTTC. Protein product: CAGKGTSYEQYF.

This chain connects TRBV9 to TRBJ1-2; no reliable D call. The CDR3 is made up of 14 amino acids. Trimming cost V 3 bases and J 1 base, with 10 bases left between them. The germline V gene has CDR1 SGDLS and CDR2 YYNGEE. Here the CDR3 DNA reads TGTGCCAGCAGCGACCGGGGAAGTAACTATGGCTACACCTTC. Translated, it gives CASSDRGSNYGYTF.

The gene calls are TRBV27 and TRBJ2-3; 12 positions agree with TRBD2. The CDR3 is made up of 19 amino acids. V lost 0 bases, J lost 4 bases, and 11 bases stayed unmatched. Germline CDR1 is MNHEY and CDR2 is SMNVEV (reference sequence). CDR3 sequence (DNA): TGTGCCAGCAGTTTATCGACCCTACTAGCGGGAGGTTCCCCAGATACGCAGTATTTT. This translates into CASSLSTLLAGGSPDTQYF.